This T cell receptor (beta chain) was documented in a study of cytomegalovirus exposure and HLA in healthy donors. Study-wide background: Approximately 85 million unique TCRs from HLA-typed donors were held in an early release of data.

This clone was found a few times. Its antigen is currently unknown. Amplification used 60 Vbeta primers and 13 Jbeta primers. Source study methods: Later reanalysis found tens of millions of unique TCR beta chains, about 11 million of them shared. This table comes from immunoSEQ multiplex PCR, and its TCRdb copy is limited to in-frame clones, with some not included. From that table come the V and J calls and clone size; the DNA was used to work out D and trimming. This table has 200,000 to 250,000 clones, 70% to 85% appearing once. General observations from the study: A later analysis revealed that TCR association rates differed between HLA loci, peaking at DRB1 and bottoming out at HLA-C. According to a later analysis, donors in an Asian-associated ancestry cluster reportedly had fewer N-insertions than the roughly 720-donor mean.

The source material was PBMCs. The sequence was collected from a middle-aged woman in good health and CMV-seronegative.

The CDR3 region has the DNA TGTGCCAGCAGTGACGGGGGTGCAATTAATACGCAGTATTTT. It translates to CASSDGGAINTQYF. This chain joins TRBV7-2 and TRBJ2-3; weak D call: TRBD2 (6 bases). Trimming stripped 6 bases from V and 7 bases from J, with 17 bases between. Germline assignment: CDR1 SGHTA and CDR2 FQGNSA. The CDR3 extends over 14 amino acids. Based on the CDR3 plus reference TRBV7-2 and TRBJ2-3, the full variable domain is GAGVSQSPSNKVTEKGKDVELRCDPISGHTALYWYRQSLGQGLEFLIYFQGNSAPDKSGLPSDRFSAERTGGSVSTLTIQRTQQEDSAVYLCASSDGGAINTQYFGPGTRLTVL.